This TCR beta chain is drawn from a study of cytotoxic CD8 clonotypes in ibrutinib-treated CLL. Concerning this clone: Its antigen is not identified.

Sequencing was performed with immunoSEQ multiplex PCR; in TCRdb, only in-frame clones are kept and a portion is missing. Counted here are 200,000 to 250,000 clones, under 80% occurring once; the ten biggest clones make up approximately 15%. The V end was cut by 0 bases, the J end by 0 bases, with 10 bases between. CDR3 length: 16 residues. The germline V gene has CDR1 SGDLS and CDR2 YYNGEE. Whole-study results and caveats: Sustained-remission and progressing patients had different sampling times.

This chain uses TRBV9 with TRBJ1-3; D is uncertain. The sample in question was PBMCs, obtained after 24 months of ibrutinib treatment. The receptor was isolated from a human donor with chronic lymphocytic leukemia. This CDR3 is CASSVAQANSGNTIYF. The DNA of the CDR3 is TGTGCCAGCAGCGTAGCTCAGGCTAACTCTGGAAACACCATATATTTT.